Ten or more counts support the clone carrying this T cell receptor beta chain. Its cognate antigen is unknown. The record originates from a study of T-cell reconstitution after alpha-beta-depleted transplantation in children. Trimming took off 0 bases at V and 1 base at J, with 14 bases between the two ends. From germline, CDR1 is SGHRS and CDR2 YFSETQ. This CDR3 is 16 amino acids long. Points from the study as a whole: Surviving recipient T cells and intrathymic progenitors accounted for some patients' high TCRbeta diversity at day 60. At the one-year point after transplant, T-cell counts and TCRbeta diversity were found to come mostly from T cells that had been newly produced.

The TCRbeta library was prepared with unique molecular identifiers. TCRdb recomputed calls from the PCR reads with MiXCR, one row per CDR3 protein. The sample carries around 200,000 distinct CDR3 sequences, approximately 10% recorded once. The rearrangement links TRBV5-1 to TRBJ2-7, with D uncertain. This sequence originates from a child less than two years old with acute myeloid leukemia, due to receive a stem cell transplant. The sequencing used PBMCs, collected before TCRalphabeta/CD19-depleted stem cell transplant. The CDR3: CASSLEGGLPSYEQYF. CDR3 bases: TGCGCCAGCAGCTTGGAGGGCGGTCTACCTTCCTACGAGCAGTACTTC.